Each of the 7 T cell receptor beta chains below was sequenced from the same sample in a study of cytomegalovirus exposure and HLA in healthy donors. Sequencing used immunoSEQ multiplex PCR; TCRdb keeps in-frame clones, though not all of them. Here the sample spans about 250,000 clones, 87% being singletons. Sequencing was done on a sample of PBMCs. These receptors originate from a man aged 18 to 29 in good health and CMV-seropositive.

This chain uses TRBV2 with TRBJ2-7; 8 bases line up with TRBD1. V shed 6 bases and J 6 bases; nucleotides not matched to a gene: 7. CDR1 is SNHLY and CDR2 is FYNNEI in the germline V gene. The CDR3 totals 13 residues. In DNA, the CDR3 is TGTGCCAGCAGCAGACAGGGGAACGCCGAGCAGTACTTC. It yields the protein CASSRQGNAEQYF.

This clone was found a few times. The chain has TRBV27 and TRBJ1-5; D is unresolved. Germline V lookup: CDR1 MNHEY, CDR2 SMNVEV (reference sequence). With 3 bases removed from V and 2 bases from J, the gap between germline ends came to 5 bases. This CDR3 is built from 13 residues. The CDR3 here is CASSFQGNQPQHF. DNA for the CDR3: TGTGCCAGCAGTTTTCAGGGCAATCAGCCCCAGCATTTT.

V is TRBV5-1 and J is TRBJ2-5; 7 positions match TRBD2. Germline loops: CDR1 SGHRS, CDR2 YFSETQ. The CDR3 has 13 amino acids. V shed 4 bases, J shed 13 bases, and the junction held 13 bases outside the gene matches. CDR3 amino acids: CASSPEVGRGRYF. CDR3 sequence (DNA): TGCGCCAGCAGCCCGGAGGTTGGGCGGGGGAGGTACTTC.

This chain joins TRBV5-1 and TRBJ2-5, with 7 bases matching TRBD2. V was clipped by 0 bases and J by 2 bases; unmatched bases: 4. This CDR3 spans 15 amino acids. CDR1 and CDR2 from the germline V gene are SGHRS and YFSETQ. DNA for the CDR3: TGCGCCAGCAGCTTGGCGGGGGGTTTTCAAGAGACCCAGTACTTC. Residues: CASSLAGGFQETQYF.

J is TRBJ2-7 and V is TRBV6-5; 9 nucleotides agree with TRBD2. Germline CDR1 MNHEY, CDR2 SVGAGI. J was trimmed by 3 bases and V by 7 bases; bases with no gene match: 7. The CDR3 covers 14 residues. In DNA form, the CDR3 reads TGTGCCAGCAAGGGGGCTAGCGGGATCTACGAGCAGTACTTC. Amino acid sequence: CASKGASGIYEQYF.

The CDR3: CSVTTGVNTEAFF. In DNA form, the CDR3 reads TGCAGCGTGACGACAGGGGTGAACACTGAAGCTTTCTTT. V and J are TRBV29-1 and TRBJ1-1; 8 nucleotides align to TRBD1. The V segment lost 6 bases and the J segment 0 bases; nucleotides outside the gene matches: 3. CDR3 length: 13 residues. Germline V lookup: CDR1 SQVTM, CDR2 ANQGSEA.

This rearrangement joins TRBV7-9 to TRBJ1-1; D may be TRBD1 (6 bases). Trimming took off 2 bases at V and 5 bases at J, with 15 bases between the two ends. Germline lookup yields CDR1 SEHNR and CDR2 FQNEAQ (reference sequence). The CDR3 extends over 15 amino acids. CDR3 nucleotides: TGTGCCAGCAGCTTACACAGGGCAGCAGGAACTGAAGCTTTCTTT. This translates into CASSLHRAAGTEAFF.